The clone carrying this TCR beta chain was seen more than once but under ten times. What it recognizes is unknown. One entry per CDR3 protein, called by TCRdb with MiXCR from the 5' RACE reads. The data show roughly 320,000 distinct CDR3 sequences, 28% seen once. The data are from a study of T-cell memory formation after mild COVID-19. Whole-study context: In these data, TCR clusters were largely donor specific.

Trimming took 2 bases from V and 8 from J; bases not matched to a gene: 6. This CDR3 has 15 residues. Per germline, CDR1 SGHTA and CDR2 FQGNSA. Study findings and constraints: Nothing showed for sure that second-wave clones peaking on day 37 were SARS-CoV-2 specific. Certain responding clones were present in pre-infection memory, suggesting participation of cross-reactive memory. CD4+ bias marked clones expanding day 15 to 37, unlike balanced contracting clones.

The sequenced material came from PBMCs or a T cell subset sorted from them (not recorded which). The sequence was collected from an adult woman who had mild COVID-19 (a few samples of this study predate the infection). Cell type and time point are not known. The chain uses TRBV7-2 and TRBJ1-1; 12 bases match TRBD1. The CDR3: CASSLRGTGGREAFF. DNA of the CDR3: TGTGCCAGCAGCTTACGGGGGACAGGGGGCAGGGAAGCTTTCTTT.